This T cell receptor beta chain appears in the sequencing data of a study of beta chain features in type 1 diabetes. Germline V gene lookup returns CDR1 SGHRS and CDR2 YFSETQ. Deletions cut 0 bases from V and 6 bases from J, with 17 bases between. This CDR3 comprises 16 residues. Sequenced material consisted of expressed TCRB transcripts (all of the isolated RNA was reverse transcribed). The repertoire was sequenced with immunoSEQ multiplex PCR; TCRdb's copy has only in-frame clones and lacks some. The sample lists a few hundred thousand clones, about a tenth occurring once. The collection from each donor was one heparinised blood draw averaging roughly 110 mL. Sorting based on CD45RO/CCR7/CD25/CD127/CD95/CD27 separated CD4+ naive, central memory, regulatory and stem cell-like memory cells.

The source is a man aged 18 to 35 in good health. This chain connects TRBV5-1 to TRBJ2-3; the D call may be TRBD1 or TRBD2 (6 bases each). Material for sequencing was central memory CD4+ T cells from blood. For the CDR3, the DNA is TGCGCCAGCAGCTTGGCGGTGCGACCGGGGGCTGATACGCAGTATTTT. This translates into CASSLAVRPGADTQYF.